What follows are 10 T cell receptor beta chains derived from one specimen sequenced in a study of beta chain features in type 1 diabetes. The isolated RNA, all of it, was reverse transcribed, so expressed TCRB transcripts were what got sequenced. Libraries were prepared by immunoSEQ multiplex PCR; TCRdb keeps only in-frame clonotypes and omits some of them. The data contain about 220,000 clones, 9.5% to 13% of them singletons. The sample taken for sequencing was central memory CD4+ T cells from blood. These receptor sequences come from a man younger than 30 in good health.

This clone was recorded a few times. The chain employs TRBV7-9 and TRBJ2-5; D is unresolved. The CDR3 totals 14 residues. Germline CDR1 reads SEHNR; CDR2 reads FQNEAQ (reference sequence). Deletions cut 3 bases from V and 5 bases from J, with 13 bases between. CDR3 sequence: CASSLSGSGETQYF. The CDR3 DNA follows: TGTGCCAGCAGCTTGAGTGGCTCTGGGGAGACCCAGTACTTC. Full variable domain (rest looked up from reference TRBV7-9 and TRBJ2-5): DTGVSQNPRHKITKRGQNVTFRCDPISEHNRLYWYRQTLGQGPEFLTYFQNEAQLEKSRLLSDRFSAERPKGSFSTLEIQRTEQGDSAMYLCASSLSGSGETQYFGPGTRLLVL.

The CDR3 sequence: CASSFQQGPNQPQHF. In DNA, the CDR3 is TGTGCCAGCAGTTTCCAGCAGGGGCCTAATCAGCCCCAGCATTTT. V gene TRBV28 combines with J gene TRBJ1-5, with D perhaps matching TRBD1 (6 bases). The V end lost 3 bases, the J end lost 4 bases, and 13 bases lay between the germline ends. The germline CDR1 and CDR2 sequences are MDHEN and SYDVKM. The CDR3 consists of 15 residues.

This clone was counted only a few times. The rearrangement joins TRBV4-2 to TRBJ2-3, with 8 bases that match TRBD2. The CDR3 is 16 residues long. The junction had 8 bases not matched to a gene; V was cut back by 0 bases and J by 6 bases. Germline CDR1 reads LGHNA; CDR2 reads YNFKEQ. The CDR3 DNA reads as TGTGCCAGCAGCCAAGATCCGAGCGGGAGTAGGGATACGCAGTATTTT. This gives the protein CASSQDPSGSRDTQYF.

This clone was seen a handful of times. The V call is TRBV10-3, the J call TRBJ2-3; D is ambiguous. The CDR3 spans 13 residues. V lost 6 bases, J lost 0 bases, and 7 bases lay in between. CDR1 and CDR2 (germline): ENHRY, SYGVKD. The CDR3 reads CAISEESTDTQYF. Here the CDR3 DNA reads TGTGCCATCAGCGAAGAGAGCACAGATACGCAGTATTTT.

This clone showed up just a few times. This chain joins TRBV30 and TRBJ2-4; 7 positions match TRBD2. Germline values: CDR1 GTSNPN, CDR2 SVGIG (reference sequence). V was clipped by 0 bases and J by 6 bases; unmatched bases: 11. The CDR3 is 16 amino acids. This chain's CDR3 is CAWSVDSGRSRNIQYF. CDR3 bases: TGTGCCTGGAGTGTAGATAGCGGGCGTAGCAGAAACATTCAGTACTTC.

The chain combines TRBV6-6 with TRBJ2-7, with 7 bases aligning to TRBD1. Germline values: CDR1 MNHNY, CDR2 SVGAGI (reference sequence). This CDR3 has 13 residues. V was pared by 2 bases and J by 9 bases, with 7 bases of the junction left unmatched. CDR3 region: CASSYPGDSRQYF. CDR3 DNA sequence: TGTGCCAGCAGTTACCCCGGGGACAGTCGGCAGTACTTC.

There are a few counts of this clone. This rearrangement joins TRBV15 to TRBJ1-5; 7 bases line up with TRBD1. The CDR3 has 16 residues. Germline V CDR1 and CDR2: LNHNV, YYDKDF (reference sequence). Trimming took 0 bases from V and 6 from J; bases not matched to a gene: 8. The DNA for the CDR3 is TGTGCCACCAGCAGAGATCTGGCAGGGGGGAGTCAGCCCCAGCATTTT. Translating gives CATSRDLAGGSQPQHF.

V and J are TRBV4-1 and TRBJ2-7; 7 nucleotides line up with TRBD2. J lost 2 bases, V lost 1 base, and 8 bases had no gene match. The CDR3 is 16 residues long. From germline, CDR1 is MGHRA and CDR2 YSYEKL. DNA of the CDR3: TGCGCCAGCAGCCAAGTCGATGGCGGGAGACCCTACGAGCAGTACTTC. As protein: CASSQVDGGRPYEQYF.

This clone occurred a few times. J is TRBJ2-5 and V is TRBV7-8; no definite D call. Germline V gene sequence: CDR1 SGHVS, CDR2 FQNEAQ. With 0 bases removed from V and 5 bases from J, the gap between germline ends came to 7 bases. The CDR3 spans 13 residues. The CDR3 reads CASSLARRETQYF. CDR3 sequence (DNA): TGTGCCAGCAGCTTAGCGCGGCGGGAGACCCAGTACTTC. Full variable domain (remainder filled in from reference TRBV7-8 and TRBJ2-5): GAGVSQSPRYKVAKRGQDVALRCDPISGHVSLFWYQQALGQGPEFLTYFQNEAQLDKSGLPSDRFFAERPEGSVSTLKIQRTQQEDSAVYLCASSLARRETQYFGPGTRLLVL.

The rearrangement joins TRBV28 to TRBJ2-3; D may match TRBD1 or TRBD2 (6 bases each). This CDR3 spans 13 amino acids. V was cut by 7 bases and J by 5 bases, with 13 bases left in between. Germline V gene sequence: CDR1 MDHEN, CDR2 SYDVKM. The CDR3 region is CASTRGAEDTQYF. Written as DNA, the CDR3 is TGTGCCAGCACGAGGGGGGCGGAAGATACGCAGTATTTT.